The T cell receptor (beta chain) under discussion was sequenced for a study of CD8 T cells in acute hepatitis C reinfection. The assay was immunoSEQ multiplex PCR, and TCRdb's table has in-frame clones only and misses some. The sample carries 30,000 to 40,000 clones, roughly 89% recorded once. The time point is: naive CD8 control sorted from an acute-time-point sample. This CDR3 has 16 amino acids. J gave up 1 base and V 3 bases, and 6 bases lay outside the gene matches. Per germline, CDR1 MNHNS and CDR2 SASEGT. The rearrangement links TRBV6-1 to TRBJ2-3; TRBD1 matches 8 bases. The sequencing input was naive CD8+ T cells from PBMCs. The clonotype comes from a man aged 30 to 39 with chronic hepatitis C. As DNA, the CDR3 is TGTGCCAGCAGTGATGGACAGGGTGGGGGCACAGATACGCAGTATTTT. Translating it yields CASSDGQGGGTDTQYF.